This T cell receptor beta chain was recorded in a study of beta chain features in type 1 diabetes. For the study at large: Analysis included 107,917,701 sorted cells drawn from all samples.

Averaging approximately 0.11 L, one heparinised blood draw came from each individual donor. Cell sorting via CD45RO/CCR7/CD25/CD127/CD95/CD27 was performed to obtain CD4+ naive, central memory, regulatory and stem cell-like memory cells. Comments on this clone: Antigen specificity is unknown.

Study findings and constraints: Researchers report that Type 1 diabetes patients had moderately but significantly shorter TCRB CDR3s across all four CD4+ subsets.

Germline V lookup: CDR1 LNHDA, CDR2 SQIVND (reference sequence). Trimming stripped 6 bases from V and 1 base from J, with 11 bases between. This CDR3 is built from 14 residues. As every portion of the isolated RNA was reverse transcribed, the sequencing read expressed TCRB transcripts. The repertoire was sequenced with immunoSEQ multiplex PCR; TCRdb's copy has only in-frame clones and lacks some. The table includes some 660,000 clones, around 15% detected once. This receptor was identified in a man aged 18 to 30 with type 1 diabetes. The V gene is TRBV19, the J gene TRBJ2-3; maybe TRBD2 (5 bases). The sequenced sample consisted of naive CD4+ T cells from blood. The CDR3: CASRELGGTDTQYF. The DNA of the CDR3 is TGTGCCAGTAGGGAACTAGGAGGCACAGATACGCAGTATTTT.